This TCR beta chain was recovered during a study of cytomegalovirus exposure and HLA in healthy donors. Study conclusions and caveats: Owing to their indistinguishability, certain V segments, notably TRBV6-2 and TRBV6-3, were excluded. Most subjects had HLA-A and HLA-B alleles reportedly predicted accurately by TCR beta sequences.

It was with 60 Vbeta and 13 Jbeta primers that the PCR ran. Clones were read by immunoSEQ multiplex PCR, and TCRdb kept only the in-frame ones, dropping some. The data hold some 150,000 clones, with approximately 79% observed a single time. CDR1 SQVTM and CDR2 ANQGSEA come from the germline V gene. This CDR3 comprises 14 residues. V gave up 0 bases and J gave up 1 base; unmatched junction bases: 2. With regard to this clone: Its antigen remains unidentified.

Sequencing input: PBMCs. The genes are TRBV29-1 and TRBJ1-2; TRBD1 aligns across 7 bases. This TCR was recovered from a male donor in good health and CMV-seronegative. CDR3 nucleotides: TGCAGCGTTGAAGATGGGACAGATAACTATGGCTACACCTTC. Translation gives CSVEDGTDNYGYTF. Using reference TRBV29-1 and TRBJ1-2 for the parts outside the CDR3, the full variable domain is SAVISQKPSRDICQRGTSLTIQCQVDSQVTMMFWYRQQPGQSLTLIATANQGSEATYESGFVIDKFPISRPNLTFSTLTVSNMSPEDSSIYLCSVEDGTDNYGYTFGSGTRLTVV.